One and the same sample provided the 31 T cell receptor beta chains below, sequenced in a study of regulatory T cells in long-lasting Graves disease. Through Arm-PCR of CDR3 regions and iRepertoire HTBI primers, TCR beta libraries were built. One entry per CDR3 protein, called by TCRdb with MiXCR from the multiplex PCR reads. This table has 440,000 or so distinct CDR3 sequences, more than 13% appearing once. The sample's time point: newly diagnosed GD, antithyroid drugs for less than 3 months. The TCR library was made from RNA extracted from PBMCs. These same records also appear under a second study, on T cells in Graves' hyperthyroidism and ophthalmopathy.

Source: peripheral blood mononuclear cells (PBMCs), taken at new diagnosis, from a patient treated with antithyroid drugs. Receptors originate from a woman in her twenties or thirties with Graves disease.

This clonotype was recorded many times. J is TRBJ2-2 and V is TRBV6-1; 8 nucleotides agree with TRBD2. The CDR3 loop spans 15 amino acids. V lost 8 bases and J lost 1; bases outside the gene matches: 6. Germline V gene data show CDR1 as MNHNS and CDR2 as SASEGT. This CDR3 reads CASSAGVGNTGELFF. The CDR3 DNA reads as TGTGCCAGCTCAGCGGGAGTTGGGAACACCGGGGAGCTGTTTTTT.

This clonotype was seen ten or more times. The rearrangement joins TRBV20-1 to TRBJ1-5; 7 positions match TRBD1. The J segment lost 0 bases and the V segment lost 2 bases, leaving 10 bases of the junction unmatched. Germline assignment: CDR1 DFQATT and CDR2 SNEGSKA (reference sequence). This CDR3 contains 17 residues. Here the CDR3 DNA reads TGCAGTGCTAGACCCACCTGGGGACAGTATAGCAATCAGCCCCAGCATTTT. It is translated as CSARPTWGQYSNQPQHF.

V and J are TRBV6-4 and TRBJ2-7; 8 bases fit TRBD2. Germline V gives CDR1 MRHNA, CDR2 SNTAGT. The CDR3 is 15 residues long. V shed 4 bases, J shed 0 bases, and the junction held 5 bases outside the gene matches. The CDR3, as DNA: TGTGCCAGCAGTGCCAGGACTAGCTTCTCCTACGAGCAGTACTTC. Protein product: CASSARTSFSYEQYF.

The table lists this clonotype with many counts. V usage is TRBV29-1 and J usage is TRBJ1-2; 7 bases line up with TRBD1. CDR3 length equals 14 residues. Germline V gene sequence: CDR1 SQVTM, CDR2 ANQGSEA. The V and J ends lost 6 bases and 1 base, in that order; junction bases with no gene match: 8. The DNA for the CDR3 is TGCAGCGTCGACGGCGGGGACAGTAACTATGGCTACACCTTC. Its protein is CSVDGGDSNYGYTF.

This clonotype was observed many times. The rearrangement uses TRBV2 and TRBJ2-3; D may be TRBD2 (6 bases). The V gene lost 6 bases and the J gene lost 1 base, with 14 bases spanning the gap. The CDR3 is made up of 15 amino acids. In germline, CDR1 is SNHLY, CDR2 FYNNEI. The DNA for the CDR3 is TGTGCCAGCAGCCCCACGGGGGTCGGCACAGATACGCAGTATTTT. It encodes CASSPTGVGTDTQYF.

This clonotype was seen at least ten times. This chain uses TRBV6-5 with TRBJ2-3, with a weak D call TRBD1 (6 bases). The CDR3 totals 16 residues. V shed 4 bases and J shed 2 bases, with 16 bases lying between them. Germline-derived CDR1 and CDR2 are MNHEY and SVGAGI. The CDR3 DNA is TGTGCCAGCAGTTCATACAGGGTTTCCCACACAGATACGCAGTATTTT. Translating it yields CASSSYRVSHTDTQYF.

The sample holds many counts of this clonotype. The chain is built from TRBV10-3 and TRBJ2-1, with D possibly TRBD2 on 6 matching bases. Trimming cost V 7 bases and J 6 bases, with 16 bases left between them. This CDR3 is 14 amino acids long. Germline CDR1 ENHRY, CDR2 SYGVKD. The CDR3 DNA reads as TGTGCCATCACCTCGGGGGAGGATCTCAATGAGCAGTTCTTC. Protein: CAITSGEDLNEQFF.

This clonotype was recorded many times. The chain carries TRBV12-3 or TRBV12-4 and TRBJ2-1; 14 bases match TRBD2. Trimming took 7 bases from V and 3 from J; bases not matched to a gene: 20. The CDR3 length is 21 residues. In DNA, the CDR3 is TGTGCCAGCACCGGCACCCCGGGACTAGCGGGAGTCTTATTAAACTACAATGAGCAGTTCTTC. The encoded protein is CASTGTPGLAGVLLNYNEQFF.

Comment on this clonotype: This sequence may be a read error, since a much larger clone differs from it by one base. The chain recombines TRBV12-3 or TRBV12-4 with TRBJ2-1; D uncertain. The CDR3 has 15 residues. CDR3 in DNA: TGTGCCAGCAGTTCCTCATTTAACTCCTACAATGAGCAGTCCTTC. Protein: CASSSSFNSYNEQSF.

This clonotype was counted ten times or more. The rearrangement links TRBV6-9 to TRBJ2-3; perhaps TRBD2 as D (5 bases). The CDR3 spans 15 residues. V was cut by 3 bases and J by 3 bases, with 13 bases left in between. Germline assignment: CDR1 MNHGY and CDR2 SVAAGI. The CDR3 region has the DNA TGTGCCAGCAGTTACTCCGGGGTCCGTACAGATACGCAGTATTTT. Protein sequence: CASSYSGVRTDTQYF.

This clonotype has a count of ten or more. This rearrangement joins TRBV27 to TRBJ2-7; D perhaps matches TRBD2 (6 bases). The CDR3 has 15 amino acids. Germline V gene data show CDR1 as MNHEY and CDR2 as SMNVEV (reference sequence). The V end lost 2 bases, the J end lost 2 bases, and 13 bases lay between the germline ends. Here the CDR3 reads CASSLRRDRAYEQYF. The CDR3 coding sequence is TGTGCCAGCAGTTTAAGGCGGGATCGCGCCTACGAGCAGTACTTC.

This clonotype was found many times. An end of the junction does not agree with germline; a read error may underlie this. The rearrangement joins TRBV7-7 to TRBJ2-5; possibly TRBD1 for D (6 bases). CDR1 and CDR2 from the germline V gene are SSHAT and FNYEAQ (reference sequence). This CDR3 has 14 residues. The CDR3 region has the DNA TGTGCTAGCAGCTTAGGACAGAAGCAAGAGACCCAGTACTTC. This encodes CASSLGQKQETQYF.

The V call is TRBV6-1, the J call TRBJ2-7; the match to TRBD1 covers 8 bases. The CDR3 sequence is 15 residues long. The germline CDR1 and CDR2 sequences are MNHNS and SASEGT. V lost 6 bases to trimming and J lost 2 bases; unmatched junction nucleotides: 9. The CDR3 reads CASRPGQGRPYEQYF. The CDR3 DNA reads as TGTGCCAGCAGACCCGGACAGGGCCGCCCCTACGAGCAGTACTTC.

The V gene is TRBV29-1, the J gene TRBJ1-1; unclear D gene. The CDR3 loop spans 8 amino acids. Germline CDR1 reads SQVTM; CDR2 reads ANQGSEA. Trimming removed 4 bases at V and 10 bases at J, with 4 bases between. The CDR3 sequence is CSVAGAFF. CDR3 DNA sequence: TGCAGCGTTGCGGGAGCTTTCTTT.

In its sample, this clonotype was seen many times. This chain joins TRBV3-1 and TRBJ1-2, with 7 bases lining up with TRBD1. Germline V CDR1 and CDR2: LGHDT, YNNKEL (reference sequence). After removal of 5 bases from V and 6 bases from J, the junction contained 12 bases not matched to a gene. The CDR3 runs to 15 residues. The CDR3: CASSRWDRESDGYTF. In DNA, the CDR3 is TGTGCCAGCAGCAGGTGGGACAGAGAGTCAGATGGCTACACCTTC.

The chain uses TRBV5-1 and TRBJ1-5; the D is unclear. The CDR3 covers 13 residues. Per the germline V gene, CDR1 is SGHRS and CDR2 is YFSETQ. V was clipped by 4 bases and J by 7 bases, with 12 bases between them. The CDR3 protein is CASSPSIGQPQHF. CDR3 coding DNA: TGCGCCAGCAGCCCAAGTATTGGGCAGCCCCAGCATTTT.

Regarding this clonotype: Given a much more abundant clone one base away, this may be a read error. V and J are TRBV30 and TRBJ2-3; D assignment may be TRBD1 or TRBD2 (5 bases each). Near its end, the DNA agrees better with TRBJ2-1, so the J call may be wrong. CDR3 size: 13 residues. Germline CDR1 GTSNPN, CDR2 SVGIG (reference sequence). The CDR3 sequence: CAWSERNDSEQFF. CDR3 nucleotides: TGTGCCTGGAGTGAGCGGAACGACAGTGAGCAGTTCTTC.

This chain uses TRBV29-1 with TRBJ2-3, with a possible D match to TRBD1 (5 bases). V lost 8 bases, J lost 3 bases, and 12 bases lay in between. The CDR3 is made up of 12 amino acids. Germline V gives CDR1 SQVTM, CDR2 ANQGSEA. In nucleotides, the CDR3 is TGCAGCATCAGGGTTGGGACAGATACGCAGTATTTT. Encoded protein: CSIRVGTDTQYF.

This chain connects TRBV12-3 or TRBV12-4 to TRBJ2-7; D might be TRBD1 (5 bases). The CDR3 covers 13 residues. The V gene lost 5 bases and the J gene lost 1 base, with 9 bases spanning the gap. CDR3 sequence reads: CASSQTDSYEQYF. In DNA, the CDR3 is TGTGCCAGCAGTCAGACAGATTCCTACGAGCAGTACTTC.

This clonotype was observed at least ten times. The rearrangement uses TRBV18 and TRBJ2-3, with 10 bases lining up with TRBD2. V was clipped by 1 base and J by 2 bases; unmatched bases: 9. CDR1 and CDR2 from the germline V gene are KGHSH and LQKENI. CDR3 length equals 18 residues. CDR3 residues: CASSPRRAGGPNTDTQYF. The CDR3 DNA sequence: TGTGCCAGCTCACCACGAAGAGCGGGAGGGCCAAACACAGATACGCAGTATTTT.

In nucleotides, the CDR3 is TGTGCCAGCAGCTCCCCTGGACAGGTCTATGGCTACACCTTC. This encodes CASSSPGQVYGYTF. This rearrangement joins TRBV7-3 to TRBJ1-2, with 7 positions matching TRBD1. After removal of 4 bases from V and 4 bases from J, the junction contained 6 bases not matched to a gene. There are 14 residues in the CDR3. Germline V CDR1 and CDR2: SGHTA, FQGTGA.

This clonotype was detected many times. The rearrangement links TRBV27 to TRBJ2-6; possible D gene TRBD1, 7 bases. CDR3 length: 17 amino acids. The V gene's germline CDR1 is MNHEY and CDR2 SMNVEV (reference sequence). Between the trimmed V and J ends, which lost 4 bases and 5 bases, there was a span of 18 bases. In DNA form, the CDR3 reads TGTGCCAGCAGTTCCCCCGGCAGGGGGAGGTGGGCCAACGTCCTGACTTTC. This translates into CASSSPGRGRWANVLTF.

In its sample, this clonotype was seen many times. V is TRBV20-1 and J is TRBJ2-7; D call uncertain. This CDR3 is 12 amino acids long. The ends were cut back, 3 bases at V and 4 bases at J, with 10 bases in the middle. Per germline, CDR1 DFQATT and CDR2 SNEGSKA (reference sequence). As DNA, the CDR3 is TGCAGTGCTAGTAGTCAAACTTACGAGCAGTACTTC. It codes for CSASSQTYEQYF.

The sample holds a few counts of this clonotype. This chain connects TRBV27 to TRBJ2-4; no clear D. Trimming removed 5 bases from V and 0 bases from J, with 14 bases in between. This CDR3 contains 16 residues. Looked up from germline, CDR1 is MNHEY and CDR2 is SMNVEV (reference sequence). The CDR3 region is CASSPPVSGAKNIQYF. As DNA, the CDR3 is TGTGCCAGCAGTCCCCCCGTTTCGGGAGCCAAAAACATTCAGTACTTC.

The chain carries TRBV2 and TRBJ2-7; no reliable D call. Trimming removed 8 bases at V and 0 bases at J, with 11 bases between. Germline CDR1 SNHLY, CDR2 FYNNEI. The CDR3 contains 13 residues. Here the CDR3 DNA reads TGTGCCAGCTTTCAGGAACACTCCTACGAGCAGTACTTC. The encoded protein is CASFQEHSYEQYF.

The CDR3: CASSSRTGHEKLFF. In nucleotides, the CDR3 is TGTGCCAGCAGTTCCCGGACAGGGCATGAAAAACTGTTTTTT. The chain joins TRBV6-5 to TRBJ1-4; 8 bases line up with TRBD1. With V trimmed by 4 bases and J by 6 bases, 4 bases remained unmatched. This CDR3 region has 14 residues. The germline V gene has CDR1 MNHEY and CDR2 SVGAGI.

Ten or more counts support this clonotype. The V gene is TRBV24-1, the J gene TRBJ1-5, with D perhaps matching TRBD1 (5 bases). The CDR3 has 15 amino acids. Germline CDR1 KGHDR, CDR2 SFDVKD. Trimming pared 5 bases from V and 2 bases from J, leaving 12 bases between. The CDR3, as DNA: TGTGCCACCAGTGGAGATAGGGACGGCAATCAGCCCCAGCATTTT. The encoded protein is CATSGDRDGNQPQHF.

The rearrangement joins TRBV9 to TRBJ1-1, with D uncertain. Trimming shortened V by 1 base and J by 0 bases, and 7 bases separated the two germline ends. This CDR3 contains 14 residues. The germline V gene has CDR1 SGDLS and CDR2 YYNGEE. The DNA for the CDR3 is TGTGCCAGCAGCGTAACCTCCATGAACACTGAAGCTTTCTTT. Translated, it gives CASSVTSMNTEAFF.

The sample holds one count of this clonotype. Given the absence of the conserved phenylalanine or tryptophan at the CDR3 end, a read error is likely. In DNA, the CDR3 is TGTGCCAGCATCCCGACTAGCGGGGGGGGAGAGCAGTTCTCC. Amino acids: CASIPTSGGGEQFS. The chain is built from TRBV12-3 or TRBV12-4 and TRBJ2-1, with 14 bases matching TRBD2. CDR3 size: 14 residues. The junction had 6 bases not matched to a gene; V was cut back by 7 bases and J by 10 bases.

With respect to this clonotype: This may be a read error: a much more frequent sequence differs by one nucleotide. The rearrangement links TRBV7-9 to TRBJ2-3; D gene unclear. Trimming stripped 2 bases from V and 2 bases from J, with 5 bases between. The CDR3 loop spans 13 amino acids. Germline CDR1 SEHNR, CDR2 FQNEAQ (reference sequence). The CDR3 nucleotides are TGTGCCAGCAGCTTAAACACCACAGATACGCAGTATTTT. Its protein is CASSLNTTDTQYF.

This clonotype showed up many times. This chain joins TRBV11-2 and TRBJ2-7; TRBD1 agrees at 8 bases. The CDR3 is made up of 15 amino acids. With V trimmed by 3 bases and J by 2 bases, 6 bases remained unmatched. Looked up from germline, CDR1 is SGHAT and CDR2 is FQNNGV. The CDR3 coding sequence is TGTGCCAGCAGCTTGGGGACGGACAGGGCCTACGAGCAGTACTTC. This encodes CASSLGTDRAYEQYF.